The 3 T cell receptor beta chains reported below all come from one sample, sequenced in a study of brain T cells in children with intractable seizures. The method was immunoSEQ multiplex PCR; TCRdb's version includes in-frame clones alone and lacks a portion of them. The table lists under 150,000 clones, 85% to 95% of them singletons. Sample: peripheral blood, taken at surgery. Receptors originate from a boy in the first two years of life with hemimegalencephaly and intractable seizures.

This clone occurred once. The CDR3 protein is CASSYSGTDYGYTF. CDR3 coding DNA: TGTGCCAGCAGTTACTCCGGGACGGACTATGGCTACACCTTC. The chain joins TRBV6-6 to TRBJ1-2; possible D gene TRBD1, 5 bases. The V gene's germline CDR1 is MNHNY and CDR2 SVGAGI (reference sequence). V shed 0 bases and J shed 3 bases, with 8 bases lying between them. The CDR3 loop spans 14 amino acids.

This clone was picked up one time. This sequence joins TRBV9 and TRBJ2-7, with a weak D call TRBD2 (7 bases). This CDR3 is built from 14 residues. Between the trimmed V and J ends, which lost 4 bases and 6 bases, there was a span of 17 bases. Germline V gene lookup returns CDR1 SGDLS and CDR2 YYNGEE. DNA for the CDR3: TGTGCCAGCAGCCGTGGGGGGGCCGGGCGCGAGCAGTACTTC. This encodes CASSRGGAGREQYF.

This clone was picked up one time. The genes are TRBV18 and TRBJ2-7; tentatively, D is TRBD2 (6 bases). Trimming pared 3 bases from V and 2 bases from J, leaving 11 bases between. The CDR3 contains 14 residues. Per the germline V gene, CDR1 is KGHSH and CDR2 is LQKENI. The CDR3, as DNA: TGTGCCAGCTCACCGGGGACTCCAGCCTACGAGCAGTACTTC. Its translation is CASSPGTPAYEQYF.